This paragraph reports one T cell receptor (beta chain). The source of the sample is a study of CD8 T cells in Susac syndrome. The RNA, about 0.45 to 1 ug, was put through reverse transcription using random hexamers. TCRdb reprocessed the immunoSEQ multiplex PCR reads via MiXCR and lists one record per CDR3 protein. Here the sample spans roughly 190,000 distinct CDR3 sequences, under 97% being singletons. Negative isolation yielded the CD8+ and CD4+ T cells, while FACS enriched the TEMRA cells. Trimming left V 9 bases short and J 4 bases short, with 12 bases between. This CDR3 has 12 residues. CDR1 is LNHDA, CDR2 SQIVND, per germline (reference sequence).

The clonotype comes from a human donor with Susac syndrome. The chain joins TRBV19 to TRBJ1-2, with D possibly being TRBD1 (5 bases). The sequenced sample was CD4+ T cells from PBMCs. CDR3 protein: CASAGTGYGYTF. CDR3 bases: TGTGCCAGCGCCGGGACGGGCTATGGCTACACCTTC.